This T cell receptor beta chain was sequenced during a study of shared clonotypes between healthy human individuals. Germline assignment: CDR1 MNHEY and CDR2 SVGAGI. V trimming: 7 bases; J trimming: 4 bases; junction bases outside the gene matches: 7. The CDR3 spans 14 residues. Using immunoSEQ multiplex PCR, the repertoire was profiled, and TCRdb retains in-frame clones only, with some absent. The repertoire holds over 700,000 clones, 72% seen once, with roughly 1.8% in the top ten. The receptor comes from a woman aged 25 to 39 in good health. The sequencing input was memory CD4+ T cells sorted from blood. Subset denoted: CD45RA-negative fraction. The chain employs TRBV6-5 and TRBJ2-7, with 10 bases matching TRBD2. CDR3 sequence: CASTRTSGTYEQYF. For the CDR3, the DNA is TGTGCCAGCACCCGGACTAGCGGAACATACGAGCAGTACTTC.